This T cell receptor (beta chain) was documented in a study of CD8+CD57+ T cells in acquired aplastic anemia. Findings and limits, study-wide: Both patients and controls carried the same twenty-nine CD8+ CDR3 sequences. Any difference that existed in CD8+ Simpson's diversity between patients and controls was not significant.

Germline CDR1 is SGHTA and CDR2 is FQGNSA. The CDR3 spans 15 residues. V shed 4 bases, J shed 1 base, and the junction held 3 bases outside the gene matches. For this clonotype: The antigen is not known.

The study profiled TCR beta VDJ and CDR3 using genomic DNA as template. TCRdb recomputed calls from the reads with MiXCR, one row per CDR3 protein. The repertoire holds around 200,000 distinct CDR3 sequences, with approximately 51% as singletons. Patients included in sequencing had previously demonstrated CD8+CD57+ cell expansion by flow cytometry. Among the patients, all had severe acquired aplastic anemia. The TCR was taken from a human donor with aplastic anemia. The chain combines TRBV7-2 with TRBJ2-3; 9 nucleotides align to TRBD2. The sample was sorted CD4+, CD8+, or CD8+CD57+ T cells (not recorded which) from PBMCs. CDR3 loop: CASSSSGARTDTQYF. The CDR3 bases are TGTGCCAGCAGCTCTAGCGGGGCCCGCACAGATACGCAGTATTTT.